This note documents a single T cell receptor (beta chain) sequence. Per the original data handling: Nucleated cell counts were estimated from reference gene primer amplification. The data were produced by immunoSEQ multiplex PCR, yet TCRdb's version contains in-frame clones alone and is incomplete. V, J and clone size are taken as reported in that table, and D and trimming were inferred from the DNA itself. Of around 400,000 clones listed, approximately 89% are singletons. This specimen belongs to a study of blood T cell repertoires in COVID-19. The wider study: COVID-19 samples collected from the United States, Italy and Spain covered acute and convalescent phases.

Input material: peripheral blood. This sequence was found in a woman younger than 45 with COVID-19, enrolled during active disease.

In nucleotides, the CDR3 is TGTGCCAGCAGCTTGGGGCATTCTGGGGCCAACGTCCTGACTTTC. It specifies CASSLGHSGANVLTF. The chain is built from TRBV5-4 and TRBJ2-6, with D hard to call. Germline V CDR1 and CDR2: SGHNT, YYREEE (reference sequence). Between the trimmed V and J ends, which lost 0 bases and 1 base, there was a span of 5 bases. The length of the CDR3 is 15 residues.